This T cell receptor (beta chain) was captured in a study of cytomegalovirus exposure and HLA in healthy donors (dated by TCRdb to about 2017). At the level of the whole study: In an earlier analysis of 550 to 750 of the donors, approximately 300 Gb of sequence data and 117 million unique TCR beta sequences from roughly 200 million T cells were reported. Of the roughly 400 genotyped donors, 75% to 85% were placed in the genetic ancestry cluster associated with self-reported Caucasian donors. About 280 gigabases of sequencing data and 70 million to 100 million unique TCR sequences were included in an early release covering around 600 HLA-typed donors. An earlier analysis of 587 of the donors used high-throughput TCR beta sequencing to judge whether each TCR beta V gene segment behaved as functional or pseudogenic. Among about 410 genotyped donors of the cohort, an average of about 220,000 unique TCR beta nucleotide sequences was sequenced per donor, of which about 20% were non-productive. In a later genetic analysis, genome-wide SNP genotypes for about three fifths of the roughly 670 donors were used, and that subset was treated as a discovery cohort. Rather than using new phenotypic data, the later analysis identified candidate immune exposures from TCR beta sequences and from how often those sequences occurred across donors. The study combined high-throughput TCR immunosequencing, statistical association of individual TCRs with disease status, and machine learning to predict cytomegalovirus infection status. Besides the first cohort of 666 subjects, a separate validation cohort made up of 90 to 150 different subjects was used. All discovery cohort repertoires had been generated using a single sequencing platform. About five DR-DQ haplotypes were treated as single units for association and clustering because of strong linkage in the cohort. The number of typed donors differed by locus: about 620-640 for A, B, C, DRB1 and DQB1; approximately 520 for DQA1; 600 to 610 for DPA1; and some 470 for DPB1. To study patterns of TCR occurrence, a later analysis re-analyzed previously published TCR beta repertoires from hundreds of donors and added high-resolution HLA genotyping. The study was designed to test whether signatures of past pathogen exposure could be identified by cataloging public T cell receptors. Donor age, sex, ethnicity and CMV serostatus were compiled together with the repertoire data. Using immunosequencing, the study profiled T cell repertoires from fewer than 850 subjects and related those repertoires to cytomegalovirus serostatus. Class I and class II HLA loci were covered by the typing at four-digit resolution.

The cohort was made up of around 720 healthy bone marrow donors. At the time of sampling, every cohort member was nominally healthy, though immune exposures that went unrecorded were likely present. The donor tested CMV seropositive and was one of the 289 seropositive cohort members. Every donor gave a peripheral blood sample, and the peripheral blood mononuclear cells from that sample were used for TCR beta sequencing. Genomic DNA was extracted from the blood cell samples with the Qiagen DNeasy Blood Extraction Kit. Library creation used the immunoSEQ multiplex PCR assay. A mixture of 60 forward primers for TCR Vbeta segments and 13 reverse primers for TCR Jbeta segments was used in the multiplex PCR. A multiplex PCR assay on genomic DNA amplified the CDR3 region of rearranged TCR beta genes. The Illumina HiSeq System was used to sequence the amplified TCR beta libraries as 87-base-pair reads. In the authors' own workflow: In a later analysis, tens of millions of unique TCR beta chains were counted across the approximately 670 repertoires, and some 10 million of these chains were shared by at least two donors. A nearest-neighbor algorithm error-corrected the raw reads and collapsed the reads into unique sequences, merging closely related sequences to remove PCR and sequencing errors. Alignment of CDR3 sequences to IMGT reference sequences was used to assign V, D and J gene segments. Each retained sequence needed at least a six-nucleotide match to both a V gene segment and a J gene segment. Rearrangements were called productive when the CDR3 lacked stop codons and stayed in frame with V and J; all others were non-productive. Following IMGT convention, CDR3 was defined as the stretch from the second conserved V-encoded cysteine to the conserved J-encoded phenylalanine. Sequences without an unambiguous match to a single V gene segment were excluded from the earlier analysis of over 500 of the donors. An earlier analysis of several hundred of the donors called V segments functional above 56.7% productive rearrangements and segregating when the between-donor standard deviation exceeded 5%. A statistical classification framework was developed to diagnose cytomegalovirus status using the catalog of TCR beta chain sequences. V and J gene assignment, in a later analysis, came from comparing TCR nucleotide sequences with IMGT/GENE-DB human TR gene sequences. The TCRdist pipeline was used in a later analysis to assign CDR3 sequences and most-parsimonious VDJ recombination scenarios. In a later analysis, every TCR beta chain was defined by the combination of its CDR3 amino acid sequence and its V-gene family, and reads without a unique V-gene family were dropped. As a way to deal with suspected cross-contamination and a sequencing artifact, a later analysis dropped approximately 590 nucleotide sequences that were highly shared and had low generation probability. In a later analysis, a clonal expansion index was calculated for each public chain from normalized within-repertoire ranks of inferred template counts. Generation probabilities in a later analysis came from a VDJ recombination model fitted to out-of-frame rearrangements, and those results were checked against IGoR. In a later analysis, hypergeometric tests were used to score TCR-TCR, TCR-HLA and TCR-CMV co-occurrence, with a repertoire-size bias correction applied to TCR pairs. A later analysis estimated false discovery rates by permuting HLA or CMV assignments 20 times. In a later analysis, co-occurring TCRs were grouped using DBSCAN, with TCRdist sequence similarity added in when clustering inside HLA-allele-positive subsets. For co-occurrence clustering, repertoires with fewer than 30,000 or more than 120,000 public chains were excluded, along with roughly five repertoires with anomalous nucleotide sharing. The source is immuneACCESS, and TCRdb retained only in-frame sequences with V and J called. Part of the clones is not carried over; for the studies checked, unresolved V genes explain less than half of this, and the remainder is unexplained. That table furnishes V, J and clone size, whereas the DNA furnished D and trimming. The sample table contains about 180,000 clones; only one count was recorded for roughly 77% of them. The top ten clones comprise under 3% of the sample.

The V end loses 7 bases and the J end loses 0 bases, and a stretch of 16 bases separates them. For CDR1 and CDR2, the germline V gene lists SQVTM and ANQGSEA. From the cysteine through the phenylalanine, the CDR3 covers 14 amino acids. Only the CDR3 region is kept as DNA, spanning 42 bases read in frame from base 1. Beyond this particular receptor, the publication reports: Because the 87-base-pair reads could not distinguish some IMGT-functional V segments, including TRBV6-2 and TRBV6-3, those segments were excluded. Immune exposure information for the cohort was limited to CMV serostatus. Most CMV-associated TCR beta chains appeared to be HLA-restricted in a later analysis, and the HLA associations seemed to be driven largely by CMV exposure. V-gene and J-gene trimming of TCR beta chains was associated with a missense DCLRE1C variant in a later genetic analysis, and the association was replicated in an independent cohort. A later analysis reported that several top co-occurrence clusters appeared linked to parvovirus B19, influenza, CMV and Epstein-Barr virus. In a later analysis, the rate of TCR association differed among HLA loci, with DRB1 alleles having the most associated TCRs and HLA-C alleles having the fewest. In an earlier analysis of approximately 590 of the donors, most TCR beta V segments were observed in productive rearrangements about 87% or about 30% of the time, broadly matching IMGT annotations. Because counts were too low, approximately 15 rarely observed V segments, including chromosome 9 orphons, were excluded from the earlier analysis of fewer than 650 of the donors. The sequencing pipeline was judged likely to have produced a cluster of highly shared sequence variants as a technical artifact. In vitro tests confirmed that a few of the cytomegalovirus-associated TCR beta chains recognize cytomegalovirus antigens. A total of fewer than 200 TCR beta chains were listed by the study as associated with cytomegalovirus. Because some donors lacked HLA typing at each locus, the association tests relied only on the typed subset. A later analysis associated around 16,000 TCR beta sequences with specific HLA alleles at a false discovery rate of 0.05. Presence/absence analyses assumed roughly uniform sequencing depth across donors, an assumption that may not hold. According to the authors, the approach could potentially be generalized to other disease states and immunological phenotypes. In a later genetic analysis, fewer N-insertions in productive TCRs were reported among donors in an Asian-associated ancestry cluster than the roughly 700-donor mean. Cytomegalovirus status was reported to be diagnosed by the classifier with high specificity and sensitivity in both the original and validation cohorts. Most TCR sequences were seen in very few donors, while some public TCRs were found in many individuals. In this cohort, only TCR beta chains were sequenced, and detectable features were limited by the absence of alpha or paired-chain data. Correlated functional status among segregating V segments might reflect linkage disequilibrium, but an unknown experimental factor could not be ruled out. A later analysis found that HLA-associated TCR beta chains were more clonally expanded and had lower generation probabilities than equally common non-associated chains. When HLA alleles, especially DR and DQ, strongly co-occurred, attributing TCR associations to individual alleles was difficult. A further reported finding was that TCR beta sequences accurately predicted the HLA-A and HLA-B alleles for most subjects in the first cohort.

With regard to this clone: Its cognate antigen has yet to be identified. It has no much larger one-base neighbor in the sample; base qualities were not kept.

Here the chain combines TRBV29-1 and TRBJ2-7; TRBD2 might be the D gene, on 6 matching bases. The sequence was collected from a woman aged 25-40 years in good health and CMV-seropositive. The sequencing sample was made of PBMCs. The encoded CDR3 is CSGSGTPSSYEQYF. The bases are TGCAGCGGATCCGGGACTCCAAGCTCCTACGAGCAGTACTTC.